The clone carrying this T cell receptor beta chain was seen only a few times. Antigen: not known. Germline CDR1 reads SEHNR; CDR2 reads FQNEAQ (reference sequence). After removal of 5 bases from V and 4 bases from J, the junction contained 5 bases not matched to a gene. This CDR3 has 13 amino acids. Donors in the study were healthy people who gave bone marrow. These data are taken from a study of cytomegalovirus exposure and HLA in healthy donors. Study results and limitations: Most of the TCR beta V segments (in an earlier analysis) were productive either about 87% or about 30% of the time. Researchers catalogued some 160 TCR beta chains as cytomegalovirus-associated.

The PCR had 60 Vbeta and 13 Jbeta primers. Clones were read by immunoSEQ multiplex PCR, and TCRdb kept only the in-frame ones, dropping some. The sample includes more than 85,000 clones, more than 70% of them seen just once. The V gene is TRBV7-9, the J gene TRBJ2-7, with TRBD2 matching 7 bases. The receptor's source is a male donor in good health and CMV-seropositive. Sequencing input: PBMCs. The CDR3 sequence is CASSEPREYEQYF. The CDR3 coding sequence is TGTGCCAGCAGCGAACCGCGGGAGTACGAGCAGTACTTC.